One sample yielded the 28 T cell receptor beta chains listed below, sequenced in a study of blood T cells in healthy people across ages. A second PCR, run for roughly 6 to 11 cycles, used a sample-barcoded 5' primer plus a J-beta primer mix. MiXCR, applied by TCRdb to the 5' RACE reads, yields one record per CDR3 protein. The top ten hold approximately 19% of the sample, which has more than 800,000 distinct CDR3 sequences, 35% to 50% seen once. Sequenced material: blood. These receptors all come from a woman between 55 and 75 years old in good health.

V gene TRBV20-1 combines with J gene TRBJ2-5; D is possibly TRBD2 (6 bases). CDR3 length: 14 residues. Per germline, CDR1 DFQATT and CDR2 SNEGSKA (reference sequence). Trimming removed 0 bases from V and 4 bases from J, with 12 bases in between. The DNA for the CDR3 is TGCAGTGCTAGAGAGGGAACTAGCAGAGAGACCCAGTACTTC. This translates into CSAREGTSRETQYF.

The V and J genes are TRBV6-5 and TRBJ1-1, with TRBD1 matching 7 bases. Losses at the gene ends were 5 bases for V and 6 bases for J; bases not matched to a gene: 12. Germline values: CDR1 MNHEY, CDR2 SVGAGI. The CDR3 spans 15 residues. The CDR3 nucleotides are TGTGCCAGCAGTGGCAGACAGGGAGGGTGGGCTGAAGCTTTCTTT. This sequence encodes CASSGRQGGWAEAFF.

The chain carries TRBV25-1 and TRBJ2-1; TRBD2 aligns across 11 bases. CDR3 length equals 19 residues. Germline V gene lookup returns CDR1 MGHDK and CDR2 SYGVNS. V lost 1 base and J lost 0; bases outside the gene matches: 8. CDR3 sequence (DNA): TGTGCCAGCAGTGAATTGGGATCTAGCGGGAGGCCCTCCTACAATGAGCAGTTCTTC. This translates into CASSELGSSGRPSYNEQFF.

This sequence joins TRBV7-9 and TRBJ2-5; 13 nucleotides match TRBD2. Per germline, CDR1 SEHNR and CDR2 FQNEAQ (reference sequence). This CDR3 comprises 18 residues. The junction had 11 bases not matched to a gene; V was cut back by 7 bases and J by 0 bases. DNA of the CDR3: TGTGCCAGCACTTCACTAGCGGGAGGGAGAAACAACCAAGAGACCCAGTACTTC. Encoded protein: CASTSLAGGRNNQETQYF.

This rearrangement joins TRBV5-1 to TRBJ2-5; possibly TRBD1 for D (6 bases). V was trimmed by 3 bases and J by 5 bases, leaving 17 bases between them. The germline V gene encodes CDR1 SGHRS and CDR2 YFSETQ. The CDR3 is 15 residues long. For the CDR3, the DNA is TGCGCCAGCAGCTCACGACCGTCCAGGGGCGAGACCCAGTACTTC. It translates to CASSSRPSRGETQYF. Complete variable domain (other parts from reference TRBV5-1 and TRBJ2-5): KAGVTQTPRYLIKTRGQQVTLSCSPISGHRSVSWYQQTPGQGLQFLFEYFSETQRNKGNFPGRFSGRQFSNSRSEMNVSTLELGDSALYLCASSSRPSRGETQYFGPGTRLLVL.

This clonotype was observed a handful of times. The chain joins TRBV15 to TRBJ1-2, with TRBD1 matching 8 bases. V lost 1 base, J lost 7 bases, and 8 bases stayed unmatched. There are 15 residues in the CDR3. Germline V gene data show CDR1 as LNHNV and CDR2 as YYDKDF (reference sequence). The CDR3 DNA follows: TGTGCCACCAGCAGAGCGCAGGGGGCCAATGGTGGCTACACCTTC. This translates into CATSRAQGANGGYTF.

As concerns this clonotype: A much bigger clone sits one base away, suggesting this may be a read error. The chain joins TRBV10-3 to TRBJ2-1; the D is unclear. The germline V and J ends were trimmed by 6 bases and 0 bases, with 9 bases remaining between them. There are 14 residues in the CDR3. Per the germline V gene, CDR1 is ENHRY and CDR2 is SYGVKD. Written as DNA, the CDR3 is TGTGCCATCAGGGACGAGACCTCCTACAATGAGCAGTTCTTC. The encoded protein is CAIRDETSYNEQFF.

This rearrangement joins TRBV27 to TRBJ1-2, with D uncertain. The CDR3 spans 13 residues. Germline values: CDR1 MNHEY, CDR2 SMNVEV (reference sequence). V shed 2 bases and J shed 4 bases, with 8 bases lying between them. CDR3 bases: TGTGCCAGCAGTTTAGATGCGTCCTATGGCTACACCTTC. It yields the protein CASSLDASYGYTF.

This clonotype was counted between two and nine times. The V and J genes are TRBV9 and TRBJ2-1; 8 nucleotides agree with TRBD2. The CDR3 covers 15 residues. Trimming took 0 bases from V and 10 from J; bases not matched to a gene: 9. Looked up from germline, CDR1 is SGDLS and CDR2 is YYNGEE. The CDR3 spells CASSVVSASGQEQFF. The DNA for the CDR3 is TGTGCCAGCAGCGTAGTGTCGGCTAGCGGGCAGGAGCAGTTCTTC.

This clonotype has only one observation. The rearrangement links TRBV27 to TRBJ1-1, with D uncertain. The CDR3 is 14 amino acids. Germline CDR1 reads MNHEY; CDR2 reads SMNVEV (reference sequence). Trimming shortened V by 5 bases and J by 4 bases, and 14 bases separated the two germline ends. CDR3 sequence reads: CASSRDPIGTEAFF. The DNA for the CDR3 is TGTGCCAGCAGTCGCGACCCTATTGGCACTGAAGCTTTCTTT.

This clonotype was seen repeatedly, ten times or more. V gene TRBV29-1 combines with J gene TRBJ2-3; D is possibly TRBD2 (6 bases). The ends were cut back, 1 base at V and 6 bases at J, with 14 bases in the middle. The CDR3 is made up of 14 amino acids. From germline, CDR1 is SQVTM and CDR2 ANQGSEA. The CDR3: CSVEGLAGSDTQYF. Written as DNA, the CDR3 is TGCAGCGTTGAAGGTTTGGCGGGGAGTGATACGCAGTATTTT.

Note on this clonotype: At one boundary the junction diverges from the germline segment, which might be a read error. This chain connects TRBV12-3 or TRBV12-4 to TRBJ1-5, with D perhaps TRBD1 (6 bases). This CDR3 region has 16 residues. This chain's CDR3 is CASSYVGASSNQLQHF. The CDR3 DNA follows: TGTGCCAGCAGTTATGTGGGGGCAAGTAGCAATCAGCTCCAGCATTTT.

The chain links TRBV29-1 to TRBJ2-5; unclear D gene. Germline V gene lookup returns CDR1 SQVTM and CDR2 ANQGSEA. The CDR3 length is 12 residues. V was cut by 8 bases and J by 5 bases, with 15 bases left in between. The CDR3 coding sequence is TGCAGCTACGAGTACCTCTCGGAGACCCAGTACTTC. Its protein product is CSYEYLSETQYF.

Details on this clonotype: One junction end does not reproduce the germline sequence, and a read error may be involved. In nucleotides, the CDR3 is TGTGCCAGCAGTCCCCGGGACAGGGGAAATAATGAGCGGTTCTTC. Its protein product is CASSPRDRGNNERFF. The chain has TRBV27 and TRBJ2-1, with 10 bases identical to TRBD1. Germline V gene lookup returns CDR1 MNHEY and CDR2 SMNVEV (reference sequence). The CDR3 runs 15 residues.

The CDR3 bases are TGTGCCAGCAGGGGGACTAGCGCCGCCGGTGAGCAGTTCTTC. It codes for CASRGTSAAGEQFF. The chain couples TRBV25-1 to TRBJ2-1; 10 positions match TRBD2. This CDR3 spans 14 amino acids. Germline V gives CDR1 MGHDK, CDR2 SYGVNS. J gave up 9 bases and V 6 bases, and 8 bases lay outside the gene matches. Supplemented by reference TRBV25-1 and TRBJ2-1, the full variable domain reads EADIYQTPRYLVIGTGKKITLECSQTMGHDKMYWYQQDPGMELHLIHYSYGVNSTEKGDLSSESTVSRIRTEHFPLTLESARPSHTSQYLCASRGTSAAGEQFFGPGTRLTVL.

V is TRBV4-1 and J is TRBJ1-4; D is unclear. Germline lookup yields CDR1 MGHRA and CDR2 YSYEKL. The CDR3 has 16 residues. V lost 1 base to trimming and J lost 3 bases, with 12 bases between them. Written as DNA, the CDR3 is TGCGCCAGCAGCCAAGGTGCGGGGTATCCTAATGAAAAACTGTTTTTT. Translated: CASSQGAGYPNEKLFF.

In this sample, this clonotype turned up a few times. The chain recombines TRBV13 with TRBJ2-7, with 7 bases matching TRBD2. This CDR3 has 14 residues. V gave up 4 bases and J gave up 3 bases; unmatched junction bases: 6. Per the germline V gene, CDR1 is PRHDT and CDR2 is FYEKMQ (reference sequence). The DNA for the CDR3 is TGTGCCAGCAGCTCCAACGGACTAGGCTACGAGCAGTACTTC. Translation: CASSSNGLGYEQYF.

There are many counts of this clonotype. The CDR3 DNA sequence: TGTGCCAGTGGTAAAGGGACTAGCGGGATCAAAGGCAATGAGCAGTTCTTC. This translates into CASGKGTSGIKGNEQFF. This chain connects TRBV2 to TRBJ2-1; 13 positions match TRBD2. Germline V gene sequence: CDR1 SNHLY, CDR2 FYNNEI. Germline trimming cut 9 bases from V and 6 bases from J; bases unmatched to any gene: 14. This CDR3 comprises 17 residues.

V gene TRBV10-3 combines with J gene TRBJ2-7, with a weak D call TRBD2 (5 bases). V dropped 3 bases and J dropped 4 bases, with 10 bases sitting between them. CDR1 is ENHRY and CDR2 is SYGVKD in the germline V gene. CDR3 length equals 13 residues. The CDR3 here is CAISDPRGYEQYF. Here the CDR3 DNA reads TGTGCCATCAGTGACCCGCGCGGGTACGAGCAGTACTTC.

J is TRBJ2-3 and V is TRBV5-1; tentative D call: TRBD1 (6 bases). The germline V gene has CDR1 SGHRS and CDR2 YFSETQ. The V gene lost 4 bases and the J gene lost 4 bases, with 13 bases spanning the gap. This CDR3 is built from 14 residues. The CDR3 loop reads CASSIDRPPDTQYF. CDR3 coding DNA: TGCGCCAGCAGCATCGACAGGCCCCCAGATACGCAGTATTTT. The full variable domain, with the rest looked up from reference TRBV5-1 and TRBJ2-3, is KAGVTQTPRYLIKTRGQQVTLSCSPISGHRSVSWYQQTPGQGLQFLFEYFSETQRNKGNFPGRFSGRQFSNSRSEMNVSTLELGDSALYLCASSIDRPPDTQYFGPGTRLTVL.

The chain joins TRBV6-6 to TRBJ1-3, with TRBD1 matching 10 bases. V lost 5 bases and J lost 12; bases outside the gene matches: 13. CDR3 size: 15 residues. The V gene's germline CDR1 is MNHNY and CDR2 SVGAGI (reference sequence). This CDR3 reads CASSIDRGLGNVIYF. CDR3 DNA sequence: TGTGCCAGCAGTATAGACAGGGGGCTTGGAAATGTCATATATTTT.

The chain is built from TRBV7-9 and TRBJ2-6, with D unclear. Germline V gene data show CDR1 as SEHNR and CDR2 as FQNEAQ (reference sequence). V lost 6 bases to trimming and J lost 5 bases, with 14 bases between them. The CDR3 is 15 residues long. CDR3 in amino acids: CASSSRTSWANVLTF. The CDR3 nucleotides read TGTGCCAGCAGTAGTCGGACGTCTTGGGCCAACGTCCTGACTTTC. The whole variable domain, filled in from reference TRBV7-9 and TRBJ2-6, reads DTGVSQNPRHKITKRGQNVTFRCDPISEHNRLYWYRQTLGQGPEFLTYFQNEAQLEKSRLLSDRFSAERPKGSFSTLEIQRTEQGDSAMYLCASSSRTSWANVLTFGAGSRLTVL.

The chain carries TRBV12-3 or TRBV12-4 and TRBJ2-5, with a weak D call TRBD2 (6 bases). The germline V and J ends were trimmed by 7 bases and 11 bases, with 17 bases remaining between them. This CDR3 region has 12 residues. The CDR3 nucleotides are TGTGCCAGCACCGGGAGTCACAATGAGCAGTACTTC. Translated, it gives CASTGSHNEQYF.

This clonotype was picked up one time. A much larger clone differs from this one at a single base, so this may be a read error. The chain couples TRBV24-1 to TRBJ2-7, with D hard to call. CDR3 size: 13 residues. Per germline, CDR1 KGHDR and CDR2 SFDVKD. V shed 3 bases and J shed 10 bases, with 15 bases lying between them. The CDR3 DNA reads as TGTGCCACCAGTGATAACAAAAAAGAGGCCCAGTACTTC. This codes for CATSDNKKEAQYF.

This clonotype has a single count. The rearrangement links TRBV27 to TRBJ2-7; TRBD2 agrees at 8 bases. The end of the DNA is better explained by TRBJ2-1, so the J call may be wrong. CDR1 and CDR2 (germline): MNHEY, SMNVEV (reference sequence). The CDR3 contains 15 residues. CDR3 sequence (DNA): TGTGCCAGCAGTAGACCCAGCGGGAGAGGTGGTGAGCAGTTCTTC. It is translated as CASSRPSGRGGEQFF.

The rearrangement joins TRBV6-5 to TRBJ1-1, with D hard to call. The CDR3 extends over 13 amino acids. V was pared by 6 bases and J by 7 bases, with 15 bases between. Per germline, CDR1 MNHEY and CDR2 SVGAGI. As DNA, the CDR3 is TGTGCCAGCAGGGCGTCGGGTGGCCATGAAGCTTTCTTT. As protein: CASRASGGHEAFF.

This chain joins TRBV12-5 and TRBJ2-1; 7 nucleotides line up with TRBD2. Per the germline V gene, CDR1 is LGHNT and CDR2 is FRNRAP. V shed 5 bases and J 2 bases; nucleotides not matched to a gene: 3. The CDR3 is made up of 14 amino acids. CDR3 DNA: TGTGCTAGTGGTGCCGGGACTACCTACAATGAGCAGTTCTTC. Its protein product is CASGAGTTYNEQFF.

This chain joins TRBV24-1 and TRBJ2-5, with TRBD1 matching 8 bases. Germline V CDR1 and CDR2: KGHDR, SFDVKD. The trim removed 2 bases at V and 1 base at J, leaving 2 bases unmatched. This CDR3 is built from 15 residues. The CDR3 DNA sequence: TGTGCCACCAGTGATTCCGGACAGGGCCAAGAGACCCAGTACTTC. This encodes CATSDSGQGQETQYF.